This TCR beta chain was documented in a study of Graves' ophthalmopathy and Graves' hyperthyroidism. Findings of the study overall: Blood samples also showed most expanded thyroid clonotypes exceeding 0.001 frequency.

A remark on this clonotype: Its antigen is not identified.

The germline V gene has CDR1 SGHTA and CDR2 FQGNSA. The CDR3 has 14 residues. Using RNA transcripts, the TCR beta CDR3 regions were amplified. HTBI-primed first-round RT-PCR preceded second-round multiplex PCR. In TCRdb, the multiplex PCR reads were re-called with MiXCR into one record per CDR3 protein. Seen here are 500,000 to 700,000 distinct CDR3 sequences, under 45% observed once, and the top ten hold about 4.1%. Hyperthyroidism patients were newly diagnosed, ill under 2 months, and aged 18 to 65 years. Clinical symptoms and serum thyroxine were used for diagnosis; TRAb, thyroid ultrasound and orbital computed tomography were also relied on.

The receptor was isolated from an adult man with Graves' hyperthyroidism. V and J are TRBV7-2 and TRBJ2-5; TRBD2 aligns across 10 bases. The J call may be incorrect, as the DNA end agrees better with TRBJ2-1. Sequenced sample: peripheral blood or thyroid tissue (not recorded which). In DNA form, the CDR3 reads TGTGCCAGCAGCTCGACAACCGTAGCGGGGGGCCAGTTCTTC. This encodes CASSSTTVAGGQFF.